This TCR beta chain emerged from a study of T cell responses to AZD1222 COVID-19 vaccine. Overall study results and limits: In the spike-specific TCR repertoire, nearly half reportedly target unmutated variant regions. None of the repertoires were sampled until the peak T cell response had passed. Donors, mostly white British, included more females; clonal diversity was possibly underestimated. Spike-wide coverage was observed for vaccine-associated CD4 TCRs, with dominant responses at 160-218 and 743-854.

Note on this clone: Its antigen is undetermined.

Repertoires were generated with immunoSEQ multiplex PCR, while TCRdb's copy carries only in-frame clones and drops some. The sample holds more than 75,000 clones, around 90% seen once. The ends were cut back, 1 base at V and 1 base at J, with 11 bases in the middle. This CDR3 contains 16 residues. Germline CDR1 and CDR2: SGHRS and YFSETQ. The sequence derives from an adult in good health. The specimen comprised peripheral blood, sampled on day 0 of AZD1222 vaccination. The chain joins TRBV5-1 to TRBJ2-2; D call uncertain. The CDR3 nucleotides read TGCGCCAGCAGCTTGATTTCCAGTATGAACACCGGGGAGCTGTTTTTT. Amino acids: CASSLISSMNTGELFF.